This TCR beta chain was documented in a study of identical twins. Notes on the study in general: Cross-sectional statistical analysis, not tracking of the same donors, underpinned the conclusions. Insertion counts were lower in abundant cord blood beta clonotypes, a trend that memory repertoires did not show.

TCRdb itself ran the 5' RACE reads through MiXCR, one entry per CDR3 protein. The sample lists more than 200,000 distinct CDR3 sequences, approximately 9% occurring once. The germline gives CDR1 SGHTA, CDR2 FQGNSA. This CDR3 spans 14 amino acids. Points on this clonotype: Its specificity is not known. Germline is not matched at one junction end, which may reflect a read error.

The specimen sequenced was memory (CD45RO+) T cells sorted from blood. The clonotype originates from a woman younger than 35 in good health. This chain joins TRBV7-2 and TRBJ2-5, with 7 bases matching TRBD1. The CDR3 reads CDSSLPGTEETQYF. The CDR3 DNA reads TGTGACAGCAGCTTACCCGGGACAGAAGAGACCCAGTACTTC.